Following are 25 T cell receptor beta chains from one sample sequenced in a study of blood T cell repertoires in COVID-19. Generated by immunoSEQ multiplex PCR, the TCRdb table keeps only in-frame clones and is missing some. Of 40,000 to 55,000 clones in the sample, 86% were seen once. The sample consisted of peripheral blood. Receptors originate from a human donor in a cohort sampled during active COVID-19.

This rearrangement joins TRBV24-1 to TRBJ2-1; 9 bases are a match to TRBD2. The germline CDR1 and CDR2 sequences are KGHDR and SFDVKD. Trimming cost V 4 bases and J 0 bases; bases outside gene matches: 18. CDR3 length equals 21 residues. The CDR3 DNA follows: TGTGCCACCAGTGAGCGTCCGGGACTAGCTGGGGACCGGGGCTCCTACAATGAGCAGTTCTTC. Amino acid sequence: CATSERPGLAGDRGSYNEQFF.

The chain has TRBV5-5 and TRBJ2-3, with 10 nucleotides matching TRBD2. Trimming removed 1 base from V and 5 bases from J; junction bases left unmatched: 1. Germline V gene lookup returns CDR1 SGHKS and CDR2 YYEKEE (reference sequence). This CDR3 comprises 14 residues. CDR3 coding DNA: TGTGCCAGCAGCTTGCCTAGCGGGGGAGATACGCAGTATTTT. Its protein is CASSLPSGGDTQYF.

This chain links TRBV28 with TRBJ1-2, with 10 bases that match TRBD1. The V gene end was trimmed by 4 bases and the J gene end by 2 bases; junction bases not matched to a gene: 4. The length of the CDR3 is 15 residues. Germline V gene sequence: CDR1 MDHEN, CDR2 SYDVKM. CDR3 DNA: TGTGCCAGCAGTTCAGCGGGACAGGGGAACTATGGCTACACCTTC. Amino acids: CASSSAGQGNYGYTF.

This clone has just a few counts. The chain's CDR3 is CASSRHLTEAFF. The CDR3 DNA follows: TGTGCCAGTAGTAGGCATCTCACTGAAGCTTTCTTT. The chain is built from TRBV19 and TRBJ1-1, with D hard to call. The V gene's germline CDR1 is LNHDA and CDR2 SQIVND (reference sequence). The CDR3 sequence is 12 residues long. V lost 4 bases and J lost 4, with 7 bases in between.

The V call is TRBV5-1, the J call TRBJ1-4, with D hard to call. The germline CDR1 and CDR2 sequences are SGHRS and YFSETQ. This CDR3 contains 16 residues. V was cut by 1 base and J by 0 bases, with 10 bases left in between. As DNA, the CDR3 is TGCGCCAGCAGCTTGTACCAGGTTGCAACTAATGAAAAACTGTTTTTT. This gives the protein CASSLYQVATNEKLFF.

The genes are TRBV7-8 and TRBJ2-6; 10 bases fit TRBD1. The CDR3 length is 17 residues. Looked up from germline, CDR1 is SGHVS and CDR2 is FQNEAQ. Germline trimming cut 2 bases from V and 1 base from J; bases unmatched to any gene: 2. Here the CDR3 reads CASSLRQGASGANVLTF. The CDR3 region has the DNA TGTGCCAGCAGCTTAAGACAGGGGGCTTCTGGGGCCAACGTCCTGACTTTC.

This rearrangement joins TRBV10-1 to TRBJ1-1; the match to TRBD1 covers 7 bases. Germline loops: CDR1 WNHNN, CDR2 SYGVQD (reference sequence). This CDR3 has 15 residues. V shed 6 bases, J shed 1 base, and the junction held 8 bases outside the gene matches. CDR3 sequence reads: CASRWDSLTNTEAFF. The DNA for the CDR3 is TGCGCCAGCAGGTGGGACAGCTTAACGAACACTGAAGCTTTCTTT.

The chain recombines TRBV7-8 with TRBJ2-1, with 8 bases matching TRBD2. Germline V gives CDR1 SGHVS, CDR2 FQNEAQ. CDR3 size: 15 residues. V was clipped by 8 bases and J by 3 bases; unmatched bases: 9. The CDR3 region has the DNA TGTGCCAGCTCTTTATCTAGCGGGTACTACAATGAGCAGTTCTTC. Translated: CASSLSSGYYNEQFF.

The chain employs TRBV7-2 and TRBJ2-5; 7 bases map to TRBD1. CDR1 is SGHTA and CDR2 is FQGNSA in the germline V gene. Trimming at V came to 6 bases and at J to 4 bases, leaving 11 bases not matched to a gene. The CDR3 loop spans 15 amino acids. The CDR3 bases are TGTGCCAGCAGGTCGAAGGGGGCGCAAGGAGAGACCCAGTACTTC. Protein product: CASRSKGAQGETQYF.

CDR3 residues: CASSLFTGERGKLFF. The DNA of the CDR3 is TGTGCCAGCAGCTTGTTCACGGGGGAACGGGGAAAACTGTTTTTT. The V call is TRBV5-6, the J call TRBJ1-4, with D possibly TRBD1 on 5 matching bases. CDR3 length: 15 amino acids. V was pared by 1 base and J by 10 bases, with 17 bases between. Germline CDR1 is SGHDT and CDR2 is YYEEEE.

A single count supports this clone. This chain connects TRBV21-1 to TRBJ1-5; the table's D call, TRBD1, was not checked against the DNA. TRBV21-1 represents a pseudogene. The CDR3 covers 16 residues. CDR3 in DNA: TGTGCCAGCAGCAACTCAAGGGACAGGGCCACAGGGACCCAGCATTTT. It is translated as CASSNSRDRATGTQHF.

This clone was observed a few times. The chain carries TRBV6-5 and TRBJ1-1; perhaps TRBD1 as D (5 bases). Germline V gene lookup returns CDR1 MNHEY and CDR2 SVGAGI. Trimming removed 2 bases at V and 4 bases at J, with 11 bases between. CDR3 size: 14 residues. As DNA, the CDR3 is TGTGCCAGCAGTTACGGGGCAGAAGCCACTGAAGCTTTCTTT. It yields the protein CASSYGAEATEAFF.

This clone was counted only a few times. V usage is TRBV5-1 and J usage is TRBJ1-5, with TRBD1 matching 7 bases. This CDR3 spans 16 amino acids. After removal of 0 bases from V and 6 bases from J, the junction contained 9 bases not matched to a gene. The germline CDR1 and CDR2 sequences are SGHRS and YFSETQ. CDR3 in DNA: TGCGCCAGCAGCTTGGCACCGACAGGGCAAGGTCAGCCCCAGCATTTT. Protein product: CASSLAPTGQGQPQHF.

The rearrangement joins TRBV28 to TRBJ1-2; D is uncertain. The V gene's germline CDR1 is MDHEN and CDR2 SYDVKM. The V end was cut by 3 bases, the J end by 1 base, with 3 bases between. CDR3 size: 12 residues. CDR3 amino acids: CASSFINYGYTF. The CDR3 region has the DNA TGTGCCAGCAGTTTTATTAACTATGGCTACACCTTC.

The chain combines TRBV2 with TRBJ1-2, with D possibly matching TRBD1 (5 bases). The CDR3 totals 14 residues. The germline V and J ends were trimmed by 4 bases and 0 bases, with 9 bases remaining between them. CDR1 is SNHLY and CDR2 is FYNNEI in the germline V gene. CDR3 protein: CASSAGTPNYGYTF. The CDR3 nucleotides are TGTGCCAGCAGTGCCGGGACTCCTAACTATGGCTACACCTTC.

Here the CDR3 DNA reads TGTGCCAGCAGTCTAGGGGGGGGAAGGGAGACCCAGTACTTC. Amino acid sequence: CASSLGGGRETQYF. This chain links TRBV7-2 with TRBJ2-5; a weak D match, TRBD2 (7 bases). This CDR3 has 14 amino acids. The V and J ends lost 6 bases and 5 bases respectively, with 16 bases between them. Germline V gives CDR1 SGHTA, CDR2 FQGNSA.

The rearrangement joins TRBV27 to TRBJ2-7; 8 bases match TRBD1. The V segment lost 7 bases and the J segment 5 bases; nucleotides outside the gene matches: 7. Germline assignment: CDR1 MNHEY and CDR2 SMNVEV (reference sequence). The CDR3 totals 13 residues. The CDR3 DNA sequence: TGTGCCAGCACAGGGGGCGACGTCCACGAGCAGTACTTC. It yields the protein CASTGGDVHEQYF.

Remarks on this clone: The junction departs from the called germline gene at one end, perhaps through a read error. V is TRBV18 and J is TRBJ2-1; weak D call: TRBD1 (6 bases). The CDR3 spans 13 residues. Germline CDR1 KGHSH, CDR2 LQKENI. For the CDR3, the DNA is TGTGCCAGCTCACCACCGGACAGCCCTAGTAAGCTCTTC. Amino acids: CASSPPDSPSKLF.

The chain has TRBV6-2 or TRBV6-3 and TRBJ1-1; D is ambiguous. Germline CDR1 is MNHEY and CDR2 is SVGEGT. V was trimmed by 4 bases and J by 6 bases, leaving 9 bases between them. This CDR3 spans 12 amino acids. In DNA, the CDR3 is TGTGCCAGCAGTTCTGGGCTCGCTGAAGCTTTCTTT. Protein sequence: CASSSGLAEAFF.

V is TRBV7-2 and J is TRBJ2-7; 10 nucleotides line up with TRBD2. Per the germline V gene, CDR1 is SGHTA and CDR2 is FQGNSA. V shed 2 bases and J 6 bases; nucleotides not matched to a gene: 7. This CDR3 is built from 15 residues. CDR3 bases: TGTGCCAGCAGCTTAACCACTAGCGGGACCCTCGAGCAGTACTTC. Amino acids: CASSLTTSGTLEQYF.

For the CDR3, the DNA is TGTGCCAGCAGTTCTAGCTCTGGAAACACCATATATTTT. Protein product: CASSSSSGNTIYF. This sequence joins TRBV25-1 and TRBJ1-3; unclear D gene. The CDR3 has 13 amino acids. Germline V gene lookup returns CDR1 MGHDK and CDR2 SYGVNS. The germline V and J ends were trimmed by 5 bases and 0 bases, with 5 bases remaining between them. The full variable domain, completed using reference TRBV25-1 and TRBJ1-3, is EADIYQTPRYLVIGTGKKITLECSQTMGHDKMYWYQQDPGMELHLIHYSYGVNSTEKGDLSSESTVSRIRTEHFPLTLESARPSHTSQYLCASSSSSGNTIYFGEGSWLTVV.

This clone was detected once. The gene calls are TRBV19 and TRBJ2-1; D gene unclear. Trimming cost V 4 bases and J 4 bases, with 8 bases left between them. Germline lookup yields CDR1 LNHDA and CDR2 SQIVND (reference sequence). The CDR3 loop spans 13 amino acids. The CDR3 DNA sequence: TGTGCCAGTAGTACCCGACAATACAATGAGCAGTTCTTC. Translating gives CASSTRQYNEQFF.

The CDR3 coding sequence is TGTGCCAGCAGCCCGGGGGAACGGAAACTGTTTTTT. This sequence encodes CASSPGERKLFF. The J gene is TRBJ1-4, the V gene TRBV3-1 (or the pseudogene TRBV3-2), with D tentatively TRBD1 (5 bases). This CDR3 comprises 12 residues. Germline CDR1 reads LGHDT; CDR2 reads YNNKEL (reference sequence). V was cut by 4 bases and J by 11 bases, with 11 bases left in between.

V gene TRBV7-9 combines with J gene TRBJ1-1, with 7 nucleotides matching TRBD1. Germline V gives CDR1 SEHNR, CDR2 FQNEAQ (reference sequence). J gave up 10 bases and V 7 bases, and 12 bases lay outside the gene matches. The CDR3 spans 13 residues. The CDR3 here is CASIANTGARAFF. In DNA form, the CDR3 reads TGTGCCAGCATCGCTAATACAGGGGCAAGAGCTTTCTTT.

V and J are TRBV21-1 and TRBJ2-5; TRBD1 is the table's D call, not checked against the DNA. TRBV21-1 is noted as a pseudogene. The CDR3 totals 17 residues. The CDR3 nucleotides read TGTGCCAGCAAATCCCCTCTCCCAGTATCAGGCTCAGAGACCCAGTACTTC. Its translation is CASKSPLPVSGSETQYF.